Listed here is a single T cell receptor beta chain. This sample is part of a study of blood T cell repertoires in COVID-19. Study details: COVID-19 samples collected from the United States, Italy and Spain covered acute and convalescent phases.

The CDR3 length is 14 residues. With 1 base clipped from V and 7 bases from J, the junction kept 9 bases outside the gene matches. CDR1 GTSNPN and CDR2 SVGIG come from the germline V gene (reference sequence). Study processing details: The assay estimated nucleated cells by amplifying reference gene primers. The protocol was immunoSEQ multiplex PCR, while the TCRdb copy is restricted to in-frame clones and leaves out a portion. V and J calls and clone size are copied from that table; D and trimming were computed from the DNA. The table includes roughly 120,000 clones, approximately 80% detected once.

The sequencing input was peripheral blood. The chain combines TRBV30 with TRBJ1-2; TRBD1 matches at 7 bases. This receptor was identified in a man in his fifties or sixties with acute or convalescent COVID-19. CDR3: CAWSALRGIGGYTF. The CDR3 region has the DNA TGTGCCTGGAGTGCGCTCAGGGGGATAGGTGGCTACACCTTC.